The T cell receptor beta chain under discussion was sequenced for a study of T-cell memory formation after mild COVID-19. Background on the study: Across donors, TCR clusters were largely donor specific.

The TCR alpha and TCR beta cDNA libraries, bearing sample barcodes and UMIs, were generated by 5'RACE using constant-segment primers. Each CDR3 protein gets one entry after TCRdb re-called the 5' RACE reads with MiXCR. The sample has some 450,000 distinct CDR3 sequences; around 17% are singletons. The CDR3 contains 12 residues. Germline assignment: CDR1 LGHNT and CDR2 FRNRAP. V lost 1 base to trimming and J lost 3 bases, with 4 bases between them. This clonotype was observed a handful of times. The antigen remains unidentified. The study, taken as a whole, reports: CM and EM subsets held most contracting CD4+ clones; EMRA held CD8+ ones. Whereas later expanders leaned CD4+, clones contracting day 15 to 85 showed a balanced CD4/CD8 makeup.

This sequence originates from a man between 18 and 29 years old who had mild COVID-19 (a few samples of this study predate the infection). Cell type and time point are not known. The chain carries TRBV12-5 and TRBJ2-7; D uncertain. The sample was PBMCs or a T cell subset sorted from them (not recorded which). DNA of the CDR3: TGTGCTAGTGGTTTGGACTTCTACGAGCAGTACTTC. The encoded protein is CASGLDFYEQYF.